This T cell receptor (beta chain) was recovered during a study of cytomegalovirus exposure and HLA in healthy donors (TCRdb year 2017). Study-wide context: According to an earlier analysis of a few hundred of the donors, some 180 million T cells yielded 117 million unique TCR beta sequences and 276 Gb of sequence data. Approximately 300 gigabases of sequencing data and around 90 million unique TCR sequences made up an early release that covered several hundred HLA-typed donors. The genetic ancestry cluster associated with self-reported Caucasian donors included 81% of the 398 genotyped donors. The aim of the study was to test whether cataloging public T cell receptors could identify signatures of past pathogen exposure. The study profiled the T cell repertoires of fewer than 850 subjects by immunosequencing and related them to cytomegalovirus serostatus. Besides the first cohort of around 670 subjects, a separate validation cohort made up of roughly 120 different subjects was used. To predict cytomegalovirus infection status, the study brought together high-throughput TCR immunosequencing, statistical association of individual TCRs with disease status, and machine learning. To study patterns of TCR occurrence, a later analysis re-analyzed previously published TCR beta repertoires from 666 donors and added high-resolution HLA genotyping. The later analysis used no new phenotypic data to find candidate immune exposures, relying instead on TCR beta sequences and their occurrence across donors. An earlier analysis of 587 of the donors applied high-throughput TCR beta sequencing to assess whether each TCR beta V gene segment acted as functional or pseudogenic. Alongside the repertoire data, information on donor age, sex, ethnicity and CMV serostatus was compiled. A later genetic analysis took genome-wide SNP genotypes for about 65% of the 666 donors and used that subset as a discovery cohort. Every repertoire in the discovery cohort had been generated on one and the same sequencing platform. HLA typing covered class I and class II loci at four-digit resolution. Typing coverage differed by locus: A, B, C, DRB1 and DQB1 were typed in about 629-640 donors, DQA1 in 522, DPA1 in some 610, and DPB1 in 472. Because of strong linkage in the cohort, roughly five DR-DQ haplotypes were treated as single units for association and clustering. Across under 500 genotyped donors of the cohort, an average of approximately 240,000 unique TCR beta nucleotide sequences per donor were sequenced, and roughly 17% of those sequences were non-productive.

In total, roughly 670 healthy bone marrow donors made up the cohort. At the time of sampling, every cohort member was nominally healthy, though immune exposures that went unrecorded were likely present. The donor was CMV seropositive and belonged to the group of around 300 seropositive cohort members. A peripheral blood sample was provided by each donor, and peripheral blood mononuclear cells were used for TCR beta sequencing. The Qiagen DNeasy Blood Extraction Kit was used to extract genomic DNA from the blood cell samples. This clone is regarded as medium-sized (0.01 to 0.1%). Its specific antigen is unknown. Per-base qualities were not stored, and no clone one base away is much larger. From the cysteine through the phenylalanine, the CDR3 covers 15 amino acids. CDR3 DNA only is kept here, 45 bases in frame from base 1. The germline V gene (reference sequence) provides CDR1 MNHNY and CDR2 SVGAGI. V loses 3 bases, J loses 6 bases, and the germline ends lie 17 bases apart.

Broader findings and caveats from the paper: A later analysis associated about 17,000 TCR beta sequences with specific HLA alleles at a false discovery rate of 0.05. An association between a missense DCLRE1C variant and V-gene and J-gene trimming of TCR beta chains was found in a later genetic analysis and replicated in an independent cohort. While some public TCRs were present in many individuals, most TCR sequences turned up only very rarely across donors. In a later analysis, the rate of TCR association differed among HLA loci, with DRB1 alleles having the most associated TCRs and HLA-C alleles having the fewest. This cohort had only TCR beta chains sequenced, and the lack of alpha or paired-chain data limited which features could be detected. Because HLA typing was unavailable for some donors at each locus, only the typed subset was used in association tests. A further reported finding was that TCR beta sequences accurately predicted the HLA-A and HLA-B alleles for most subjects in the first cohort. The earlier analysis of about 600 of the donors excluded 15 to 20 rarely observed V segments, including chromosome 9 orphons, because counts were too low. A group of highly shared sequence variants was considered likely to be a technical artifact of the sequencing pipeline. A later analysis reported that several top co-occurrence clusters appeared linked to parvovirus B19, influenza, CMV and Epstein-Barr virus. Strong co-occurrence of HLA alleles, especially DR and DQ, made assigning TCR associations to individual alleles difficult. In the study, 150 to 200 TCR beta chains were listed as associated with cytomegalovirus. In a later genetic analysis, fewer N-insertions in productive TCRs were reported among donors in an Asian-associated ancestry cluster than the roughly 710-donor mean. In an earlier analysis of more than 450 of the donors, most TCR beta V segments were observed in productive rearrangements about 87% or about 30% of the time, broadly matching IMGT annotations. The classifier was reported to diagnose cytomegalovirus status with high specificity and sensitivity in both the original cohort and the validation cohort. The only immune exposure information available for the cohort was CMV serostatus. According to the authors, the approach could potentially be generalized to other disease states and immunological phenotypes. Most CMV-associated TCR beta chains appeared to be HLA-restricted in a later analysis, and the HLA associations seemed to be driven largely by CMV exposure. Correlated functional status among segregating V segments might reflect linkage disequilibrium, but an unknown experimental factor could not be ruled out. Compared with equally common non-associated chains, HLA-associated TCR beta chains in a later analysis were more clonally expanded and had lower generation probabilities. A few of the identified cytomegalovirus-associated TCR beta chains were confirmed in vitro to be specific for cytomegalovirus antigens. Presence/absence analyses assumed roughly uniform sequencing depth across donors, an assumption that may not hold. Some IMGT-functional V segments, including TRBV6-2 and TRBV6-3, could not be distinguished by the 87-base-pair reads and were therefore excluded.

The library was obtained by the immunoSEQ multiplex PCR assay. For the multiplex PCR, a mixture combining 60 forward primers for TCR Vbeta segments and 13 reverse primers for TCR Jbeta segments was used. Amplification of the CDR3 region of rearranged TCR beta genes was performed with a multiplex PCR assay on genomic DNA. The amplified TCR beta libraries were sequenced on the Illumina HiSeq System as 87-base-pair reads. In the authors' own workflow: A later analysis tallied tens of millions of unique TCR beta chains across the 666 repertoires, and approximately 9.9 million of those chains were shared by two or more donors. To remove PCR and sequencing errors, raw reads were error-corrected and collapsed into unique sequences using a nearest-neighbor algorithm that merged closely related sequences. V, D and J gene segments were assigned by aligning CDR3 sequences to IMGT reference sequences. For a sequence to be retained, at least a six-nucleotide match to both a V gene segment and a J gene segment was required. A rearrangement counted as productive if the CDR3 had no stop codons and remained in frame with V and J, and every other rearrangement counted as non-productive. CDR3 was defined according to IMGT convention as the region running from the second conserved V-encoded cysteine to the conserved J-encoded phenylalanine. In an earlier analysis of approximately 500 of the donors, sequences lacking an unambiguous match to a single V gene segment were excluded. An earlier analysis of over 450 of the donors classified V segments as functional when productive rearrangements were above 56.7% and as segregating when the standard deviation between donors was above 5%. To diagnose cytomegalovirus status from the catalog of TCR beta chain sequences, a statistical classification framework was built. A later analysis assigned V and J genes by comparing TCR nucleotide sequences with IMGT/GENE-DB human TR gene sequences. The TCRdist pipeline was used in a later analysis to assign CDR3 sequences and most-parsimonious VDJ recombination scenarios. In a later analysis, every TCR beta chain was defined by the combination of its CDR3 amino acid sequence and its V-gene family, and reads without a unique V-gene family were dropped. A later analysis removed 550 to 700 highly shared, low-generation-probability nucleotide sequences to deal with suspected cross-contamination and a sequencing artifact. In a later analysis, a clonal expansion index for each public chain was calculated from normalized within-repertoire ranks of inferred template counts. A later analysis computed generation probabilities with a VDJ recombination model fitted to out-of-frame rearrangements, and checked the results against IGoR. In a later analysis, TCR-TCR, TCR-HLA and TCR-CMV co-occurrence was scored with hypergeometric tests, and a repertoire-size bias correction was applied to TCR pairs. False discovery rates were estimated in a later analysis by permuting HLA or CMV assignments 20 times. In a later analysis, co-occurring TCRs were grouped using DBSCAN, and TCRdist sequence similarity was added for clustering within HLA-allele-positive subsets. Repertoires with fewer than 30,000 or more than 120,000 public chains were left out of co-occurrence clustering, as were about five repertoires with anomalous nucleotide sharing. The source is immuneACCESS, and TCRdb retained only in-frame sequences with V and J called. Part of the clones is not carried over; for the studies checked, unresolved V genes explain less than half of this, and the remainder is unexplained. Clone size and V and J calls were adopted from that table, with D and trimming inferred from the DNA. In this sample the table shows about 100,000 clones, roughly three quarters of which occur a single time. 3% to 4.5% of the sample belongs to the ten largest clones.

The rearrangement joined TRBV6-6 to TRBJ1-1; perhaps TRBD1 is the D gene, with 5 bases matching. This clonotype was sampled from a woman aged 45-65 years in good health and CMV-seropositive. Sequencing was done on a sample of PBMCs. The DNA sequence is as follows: TGTGCCAGCAGTTATGCCCCCGACAGACCCCCTGAAGCTTTCTTT. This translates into CASSYAPDRPPEAFF.